The clone carrying this T cell receptor beta chain has only a few counts. The data were taken from a study of T-cell memory formation after mild COVID-19. TCRdb independently ran MiXCR on the 5' RACE reads; one entry per CDR3 protein. The sample includes 500,000 to 550,000 distinct CDR3 sequences, about a fifth of them seen just once. The CDR3 has 16 amino acids. Germline V gene sequence: CDR1 SQVTM, CDR2 ANQGSEA. V lost 7 bases, J lost 0 bases, and 12 bases stayed unmatched. The sequence was collected from an adult woman who had mild COVID-19 (a few samples of this study predate the infection). Cell type and time point are not known. Sequencing was done on a sample of PBMCs or a T cell subset sorted from them (not recorded which). The V call is TRBV29-1, the J call TRBJ2-1; TRBD2 matches at 7 bases. CDR3 amino acids: CSALGRGEGSYNEQFF. The DNA for the CDR3 is TGCAGCGCCCTCGGCCGGGGGGAAGGCTCCTACAATGAGCAGTTCTTC.